The present TCR beta chain was sequenced within a study of blood T cell repertoires in COVID-19. The wider study: Samples came from the United States, Italy and Spain, spanning acute and convalescent COVID-19. The cDNA or gDNA used as material had been derived from T cells, B-cell-depleted T cells, or PBMCs.

While infection was still active, Seattle patients were enrolled and then followed longitudinally. The germline gives CDR1 MNHEY, CDR2 SVGAGI. The CDR3 spans 13 residues. V lost 11 bases to trimming and J lost 2 bases, with 12 bases between them. Under the authors' procedure: Cell counts per sample came from amplifying reference gene primers. Only in-frame clones appear in the TCRdb table, and some are missing; sequencing was by immunoSEQ multiplex PCR. For V, J and clone size, that table is used; D and trimming come from the DNA. The sample has hundreds of thousands of clones, roughly four fifths seen once.

Material: peripheral blood. This chain links TRBV6-5 with TRBJ1-4; D gene ambiguous. The TCR comes from a woman of 80 years or more with COVID-19, enrolled during active disease. The CDR3 DNA follows: TGTGCCGCAGGCCGAGCCACTAATGAAAAACTGTTTTTT. Translated, it gives CAAGRATNEKLFF.